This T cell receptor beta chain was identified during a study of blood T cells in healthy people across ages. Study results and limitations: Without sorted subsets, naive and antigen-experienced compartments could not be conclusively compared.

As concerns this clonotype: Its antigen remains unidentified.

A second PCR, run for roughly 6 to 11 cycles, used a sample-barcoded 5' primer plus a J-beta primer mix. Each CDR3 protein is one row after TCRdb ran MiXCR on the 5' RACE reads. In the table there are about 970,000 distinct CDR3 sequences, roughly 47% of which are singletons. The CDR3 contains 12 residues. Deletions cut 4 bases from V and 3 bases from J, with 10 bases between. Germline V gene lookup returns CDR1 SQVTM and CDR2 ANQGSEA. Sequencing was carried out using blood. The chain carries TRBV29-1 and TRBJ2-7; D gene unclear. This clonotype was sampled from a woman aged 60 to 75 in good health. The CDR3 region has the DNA TGCAGCGTTGCCCAGCCCGACTACGAGCAGTACTTC. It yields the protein CSVAQPDYEQYF.